This paragraph reports one T cell receptor beta chain. Its target is not known. Sequence at one end of the junction differs from germline and may be a read error. Alongside a J-beta primer mix, a sample-barcoded 5' primer served in a second PCR lasting roughly 6 to 11 cycles. Carrying 12 random nucleotides, a template-switch adaptor labeled each individual cDNA molecule. TCRdb called the 5' RACE reads again in MiXCR, with one record for every CDR3 protein. The data show 700,000 or so distinct CDR3 sequences, about a fifth seen once. This CDR3 comprises 16 residues. CDR1 is KGHSH and CDR2 is LQKENI in the germline V gene. Isolation per sample recovered at least 7 million PBMCs. With each sample, at least 5.5 micrograms of total RNA were extracted. The data were taken from a study of blood T cells in healthy people across ages. Overall study findings and caveats: Long-lived donors carried more naive CD4+ cells and greater diversity than aged donors.

The receptor was derived from a man aged 65 to 79 in good health. Sequencing was carried out using blood. The chain is built from TRBV18 and TRBJ2-3; a possible D gene is TRBD2 (5 bases). The CDR3 DNA sequence: TGTGCCAGCTCACTGCGGGTGCCAGCAGCCTCAGATACACAGTATTTT. Its protein product is CASSLRVPAASDTQYF.